The 18 T cell receptor beta chains reported below all come from one sample, sequenced in a study of cytomegalovirus exposure and HLA in healthy donors. TCRdb's table, derived via immunoSEQ multiplex PCR, lists solely in-frame clones and lacks some. The table includes 35,000 to 50,000 clones, roughly 93% detected once. The source material was PBMCs. The source of these receptors is a woman younger than 30 in good health and CMV-seronegative.

J is TRBJ1-1 and V is TRBV18; D gene unclear. The V and J ends lost 3 bases and 6 bases respectively, with 8 bases between them. The CDR3 spans 12 residues. CDR1 is KGHSH and CDR2 is LQKENI in the germline V gene. The CDR3 here is CASSPGSAEAFF. DNA of the CDR3: TGTGCCAGCTCACCGGGCTCCGCTGAAGCTTTCTTT. The whole variable domain, filled in from reference TRBV18 and TRBJ1-1, reads NAGVMQNPRHLVRRRGQEARLRCSPMKGHSHVYWYRQLPEEGLKFMVYLQKENIIDESGMPKERFSAEFPKEGPSILRIQQVVRGDSAAYFCASSPGSAEAFFGQGTRLTVV.

The CDR3 coding sequence is TGTGCCAGCAGTTACGGTACAGGAATACAAGAGACCCAGTACTTC. This gives the protein CASSYGTGIQETQYF. The chain links TRBV6-5 to TRBJ2-5, with a tentative D call TRBD1 (5 bases). Germline V gene sequence: CDR1 MNHEY, CDR2 SVGAGI. The V gene lost 2 bases and the J gene lost 2 bases, with 12 bases spanning the gap. The CDR3 contains 15 residues.

V gene TRBV5-1 combines with J gene TRBJ1-4; D might be TRBD1 (6 bases). From germline, CDR1 is SGHRS and CDR2 YFSETQ. CDR3 length: 15 residues. The germline V and J ends were trimmed by 0 bases and 5 bases, with 11 bases remaining between them. CDR3 protein: CASSLGGQLNEKLFF. CDR3 nucleotide sequence: TGCGCCAGCAGCTTGGGGGGGCAGCTAAATGAAAAACTGTTTTTT.

This rearrangement joins TRBV27 to TRBJ1-1; D possibly corresponds to TRBD1 (6 bases). The CDR3 length is 14 residues. V was cut by 2 bases and J by 1 base, with 8 bases left in between. Germline CDR1 MNHEY, CDR2 SMNVEV (reference sequence). In DNA, the CDR3 is TGTGCCAGCAGTTTAAGGGACACGAACACTGAAGCTTTCTTT. Translation: CASSLRDTNTEAFF.

The rearrangement links TRBV27 to TRBJ1-1, with D unclear. In germline, CDR1 is MNHEY, CDR2 SMNVEV (reference sequence). V was trimmed by 0 bases and J by 5 bases, leaving 7 bases between them. The CDR3 is 13 residues long. The CDR3 region has the DNA TGTGCCAGCAGTTTATCACCGAGGACTGAAGCTTTCTTT. Amino acids: CASSLSPRTEAFF.

CDR3 sequence reads: CSVLEGGGYTF. CDR3 sequence (DNA): TGCAGCGTTCTCGAGGGGGGGGGCTACACCTTC. The chain has TRBV29-1 and TRBJ1-2; tentative D call: TRBD1 (6 bases). CDR1 is SQVTM, CDR2 ANQGSEA, per germline. CDR3 size: 11 residues. V shed 5 bases and J shed 8 bases, with 12 bases lying between them.

This rearrangement joins TRBV5-4 to TRBJ2-7; perhaps TRBD1 as D (5 bases). V was pared by 0 bases and J by 4 bases, with 11 bases between. Germline values: CDR1 SGHNT, CDR2 YYREEE (reference sequence). CDR3 length equals 14 residues. For the CDR3, the DNA is TGTGCCAGCAGCTTGGAAGCTCAGGGATACGAGCAGTACTTC. The encoded protein is CASSLEAQGYEQYF.

The chain carries TRBV28 and TRBJ1-1, with TRBD1 matching over 7 bases. CDR1 and CDR2 from the germline V gene are MDHEN and SYDVKM. The CDR3 is made up of 14 amino acids. Losses at the gene ends were 4 bases for V and 0 bases for J; bases not matched to a gene: 2. DNA of the CDR3: TGTGCCAGCAGTTCGACAGGGCTGAACACTGAAGCTTTCTTT. It codes for CASSSTGLNTEAFF. Combining the CDR3 with reference TRBV28 and TRBJ1-1 gives the whole variable domain DVKVTQSSRYLVKRTGEKVFLECVQDMDHENMFWYRQDPGLGLRLIYFSYDVKMKEKGDIPEGYSVSREKKERFSLILESASTNQTSMYLCASSSTGLNTEAFFGQGTRLTVV.

This sequence joins TRBV6-6 and TRBJ2-2; 9 bases fit TRBD1. The ends lost 10 bases at V and 1 base at J; junction bases unmatched: 4. Germline V gene data show CDR1 as MNHNY and CDR2 as SVGAGI (reference sequence). This CDR3 is 14 amino acids long. CDR3 amino acids: CATEDRGNTGELFF. DNA of the CDR3: TGTGCCACCGAGGACAGGGGGAACACCGGGGAGCTGTTTTTT.

The V and J genes are TRBV27 and TRBJ2-1; 8 bases are shared with TRBD2. CDR1 and CDR2 (germline): MNHEY, SMNVEV (reference sequence). V lost 2 bases, J lost 8 bases, and 8 bases stayed unmatched. The CDR3 contains 15 residues. The CDR3 is CASSLAGGSVDEQFF. In DNA form, the CDR3 reads TGTGCCAGCAGTTTAGCGGGAGGATCGGTTGATGAGCAGTTCTTC.

The rearrangement links TRBV5-1 to TRBJ2-5; TRBD2 aligns across 9 bases. This CDR3 contains 16 residues. V trimming: 0 bases; J trimming: 7 bases; junction bases outside the gene matches: 10. Germline V gene data show CDR1 as SGHRS and CDR2 as YFSETQ. The CDR3 region is CASSLAISGGSGTQYF. Here the CDR3 DNA reads TGCGCCAGCAGCTTGGCAATTAGCGGGGGTTCCGGGACCCAGTACTTC.

About this clone itself: The junction departs from the called germline gene at one end, perhaps through a read error. V gene TRBV2 combines with J gene TRBJ1-2, with D perhaps TRBD1 (5 bases). The CDR3 sequence is 14 residues long. Germline CDR1 SNHLY, CDR2 FYNNEI. CDR3 region: CASNEETEIYGYTF. CDR3 DNA: TGTGCCAGCAATGAAGAGACAGAAATCTATGGCTACACCTTC.

This clone was picked up one time. The rearrangement links TRBV7-8 to TRBJ2-4; 7 bases line up with TRBD1. Germline loops: CDR1 SGHVS, CDR2 FQNEAQ. There are 14 residues in the CDR3. With 3 bases clipped from V and 4 bases from J, the junction kept 3 bases outside the gene matches. CDR3 nucleotide sequence: TGTGCCAGCAGCTTCCGGGACAGAAAAAACATTCAGTACTTC. It yields the protein CASSFRDRKNIQYF.

V gene TRBV6-1 combines with J gene TRBJ1-2; no reliable D call. The CDR3 spans 14 residues. Germline loops: CDR1 MNHNS, CDR2 SASEGT. The V end lost 5 bases, the J end lost 8 bases, and 18 bases lay between the germline ends. CDR3 residues: CASSWPGSTGGYTF. In DNA form, the CDR3 reads TGTGCCAGCAGTTGGCCGGGATCCACGGGGGGCTACACCTTC.

The chain has TRBV2 and TRBJ2-2; D is unresolved. This CDR3 has 13 residues. The V gene's germline CDR1 is SNHLY and CDR2 FYNNEI. Trimming took 7 bases from V and 5 from J, leaving 11 bases between them. Here the CDR3 DNA reads TGTGCCAGCAAACGGTCCGGGACCGGGGAGCTGTTTTTT. Translation gives CASKRSGTGELFF. The complete variable domain, with remaining parts taken from reference TRBV2 and TRBJ2-2, reads EPEVTQTPSHQVTQMGQEVILRCVPISNHLYFYWYRQILGQKVEFLVSFYNNEISEKSEIFDDQFSVERPDGSNFTLKIRSTKLEDSAMYFCASKRSGTGELFFGEGSRLTVL.

This chain connects TRBV2 to TRBJ2-1, with 13 bases that match TRBD2. The CDR3 is 15 amino acids. V was pared by 6 bases and J by 8 bases, with 7 bases of the junction left unmatched. Germline V gene lookup returns CDR1 SNHLY and CDR2 FYNNEI. CDR3 DNA: TGTGCCAGCAGCAAACTAGCGGGAGGGTTAGATGAGCAGTTCTTC. Translated, it gives CASSKLAGGLDEQFF.

CDR3 loop: CASSEPLAGMYEQYF. Written as DNA, the CDR3 is TGTGCCAGCAGTGAACCCCTAGCGGGGATGTACGAGCAGTACTTC. The V and J genes are TRBV2 and TRBJ2-7; TRBD2 matches 9 bases. Germline assignment: CDR1 SNHLY and CDR2 FYNNEI. V lost 2 bases to trimming and J lost 4 bases; unmatched junction nucleotides: 6. The CDR3 runs 15 residues.

The chain uses TRBV6-5 and TRBJ1-2, with D hard to call. Between the trimmed V and J ends, which lost 2 bases and 6 bases, there was a span of 13 bases. The CDR3 is made up of 14 amino acids. CDR1 MNHEY and CDR2 SVGAGI come from the germline V gene. The CDR3 coding sequence is TGTGCCAGCAGTTACCTCGACAAACCCAATGGCTACACCTTC. It is translated as CASSYLDKPNGYTF.